Many counts were recorded for the clone carrying this T cell receptor (beta chain). These data are taken from a study of kidney transplant recipient with SARS-CoV-2 infection. TCRdb redid the calling of the reads with MiXCR, one entry per CDR3 protein. The sample has about 240,000 distinct CDR3 sequences; around 28% are singletons. The germline V gene has CDR1 MRHNA and CDR2 SNTAGT. The CDR3 loop spans 14 amino acids. With 3 bases removed from V and 6 bases from J, the gap between germline ends came to 11 bases. The clonotype was recovered from a young adult male patient who had COVID-19 and was a kidney transplant recipient. Some of these T cells may belong to the graft donor. The chain recombines TRBV6-4 with TRBJ2-2; D is ambiguous. This sample comprised a blood sample, obtained at baseline and between days 110 and 120 from a kidney transplant recipient. The CDR3 protein is CASSESPGPGELFF. The DNA of the CDR3 is TGTGCCAGCAGTGAATCTCCCGGCCCCGGGGAGCTGTTTTTT.